The source of this TCR beta chain is a study of OX40 agonist ivuxolimab in advanced cancers. Findings and limits, study-wide: Among the lowest levels of clonal expansion were found in partial responders at 0.1-3.0 mg/kg.

Regarding this clone: As yet, its antigen is unknown.

The CDR3 covers 13 residues. V was clipped by 2 bases and J by 7 bases, with 9 bases between them. Germline V gene data show CDR1 as KGHSH and CDR2 as LQKENI. The table came from immunoSEQ multiplex PCR; TCRdb's copy has only in-frame clones and leaves some out. The table has roughly 100,000 clones, 80% to 95% seen once; the top ten hold about 1.5%. The material sequenced was CD4+ or CD8+ T cells sorted from blood, taken in a trial of the OX40 agonist ivuxolimab. V is TRBV18 and J is TRBJ2-1, with D possibly matching TRBD2 (6 bases). The sequence came from an adult with an advanced solid tumor such as melanoma, head and neck, liver or kidney cancer. The CDR3 DNA reads TGTGCCAGCTCACCATCGGGGGTGAATGAGCAGTTCTTC. Encoded protein: CASSPSGVNEQFF.